This is a list of T cell receptor beta chains from one sample in a study of cytomegalovirus exposure and HLA in healthy donors. Method: immunoSEQ multiplex PCR; TCRdb's copy keeps in-frame clones and lacks some. The sample yields under 65,000 clones, roughly 94% seen once. Sequencing was performed on PBMCs. The origin of the receptors is a woman aged 18-29 years in good health and CMV-seropositive. Each CDR3 is given with its conserved first and last residue. Fields, in order: D gene, V gene, J gene, CDR3 protein. D genes are given only for firm matches.

D: -
V: TRBV2
J: TRBJ2-5
CDR3: CAGQEPNQETQYF

D: TRBD1
V: TRBV29-1
J: TRBJ1-5
CDR3: CSASGTGGQPQHF

D: TRBD2
V: TRBV9
J: TRBJ2-5
CDR3: CASMRGDLQETQYF

D: TRBD1
V: TRBV4-2
J: TRBJ1-4
CDR3: CASSQDTGADEKLFF

D: TRBD2
V: TRBV6-5
J: TRBJ2-1
CDR3: CASGLAGTNNEQFF

D: TRBD1
V: TRBV30
J: TRBJ1-6
CDR3: CAWPGQSSYNSPLHF

D: -
V: TRBV7-3
J: TRBJ2-1
CDR3: CASSLGGLNNEQFF

D: -
V: TRBV7-9
J: TRBJ2-7
CDR3: CASSPGEFTSYF

D: TRBD2
V: TRBV7-2
J: TRBJ2-3
CDR3: CASSFRRAGGPTTDTQYF

D: -
V: TRBV7-3
J: TRBJ2-1
CDR3: CASSLAGASSYNEQFF

D: -
V: TRBV25-1
J: TRBJ1-5
CDR3: CASSRGINQPQHF

D: TRBD2
V: TRBV9
J: TRBJ2-3
CDR3: CASSDSGISTDTQYF

D: TRBD2
V: TRBV30
J: TRBJ2-2
CDR3: CAWTRGGRVYTGELFF

D: -
V: TRBV19
J: TRBJ2-5
CDR3: CASTNDRFGTQYF

D: -
V: TRBV15
J: TRBJ2-7
CDR3: CATSGGGSFNEQYF

D: -
V: TRBV20-1
J: TRBJ2-7
CDR3: CSAPEGWKQYF

D: -
V: TRBV15
J: TRBJ2-3
CDR3: CATTQGQLTDTQYF

D: TRBD1
V: TRBV19
J: TRBJ2-2
CDR3: CASSGQGHGELFF

D: TRBD2
V: TRBV30
J: TRBJ2-1
CDR3: CACERLAGHNEQFF

D: TRBD2
V: TRBV5-1
J: TRBJ2-4
CDR3: CASSGTSGGSGDIQYF

D: -
V: TRBV5-1
J: TRBJ2-5
CDR3: CASSLAGETQYF

D: TRBD1
V: TRBV19
J: TRBJ2-7
CDR3: CASSEGQALSYEQYF

D: -
V: TRBV5-6
J: TRBJ1-1
CDR3: CASGMTGGEAFF

D: TRBD1
V: TRBV4-1
J: TRBJ2-7
CDR3: CASSQEGGTGGYEQYF

D: -
V: TRBV30
J: TRBJ1-2
CDR3: CAWRQGPLSYTF

D: TRBD1
V: TRBV15
J: TRBJ1-4
CDR3: CATSTPTGREKLFF

D: -
V: TRBV29-1
J: TRBJ2-1
CDR3: CSVEGSTNHYNEQFF

D: -
V: TRBV7-9
J: TRBJ1-2
CDR3: CASSLGTYDYTF

D: TRBD1
V: TRBV6-4
J: TRBJ2-3
CDR3: CASSPTGGVDTQYF

D: TRBD1
V: TRBV10-3
J: TRBJ1-2
CDR3: CAISESGGDYGYTF

D: -
V: TRBV12-5
J: TRBJ2-1
CDR3: CASGSAGQGTYNEQFF

D: -
V: TRBV2
J: TRBJ1-5
CDR3: CAGGEGRPQHF

D: -
V: TRBV9
J: TRBJ2-3
CDR3: CASSLRDKNTQYF

D: TRBD1
V: TRBV19
J: TRBJ1-1
CDR3: CASLARDRVTEAFF

D: TRBD1
V: TRBV28
J: TRBJ1-5
CDR3: CASSLYRGSQPQHF

D: TRBD1
V: TRBV18
J: TRBJ1-1
CDR3: CASSGDRNTEAFF

D: TRBD2
V: TRBV5-8
J: TRBJ2-1
CDR3: CASSGGLAVYNEQFF

D: -
V: TRBV11-2
J: TRBJ2-1
CDR3: CASSLVSANYNEQFF

D: TRBD1
V: TRBV11-2
J: TRBJ1-3
CDR3: CASNKAGGWVGNTIYF

D: -
V: TRBV21-1
J: TRBJ1-2
CDR3: CASSKNPTGGNYGYTF

D: TRBD1
V: TRBV5-3
J: TRBJ1-5
CDR3: CARSQVDRVRNQPQHF

D: TRBD1
V: TRBV10-2
J: TRBJ1-6
CDR3: CASSETTGRSPLHF

D: -
V: TRBV25-1
J: TRBJ1-1
CDR3: CASSHGEGNTEAFF

D: TRBD2
V: TRBV9
J: TRBJ2-3
CDR3: CASSVEGLAGEATDTQYF

D: TRBD1
V: TRBV6-5
J: TRBJ1-4
CDR3: CASSIGQGNEKLFF

D: -
V: TRBV10-2
J: TRBJ1-2
CDR3: CASMSGQPNYGYTF

D: -
V: TRBV29-1
J: TRBJ2-3
CDR3: CSVEGARTDTQYF

D: -
V: TRBV4-3
J: TRBJ2-1
CDR3: CASSQGYYNEQFF

D: -
V: TRBV4-2
J: TRBJ2-5
CDR3: CASSRSAGDFGTQYF

D: TRBD2
V: TRBV29-1
J: TRBJ2-1
CDR3: CSVASGYLKFF

D: -
V: TRBV13
J: TRBJ1-1
CDR3: CASSLGPGGNTEAFF